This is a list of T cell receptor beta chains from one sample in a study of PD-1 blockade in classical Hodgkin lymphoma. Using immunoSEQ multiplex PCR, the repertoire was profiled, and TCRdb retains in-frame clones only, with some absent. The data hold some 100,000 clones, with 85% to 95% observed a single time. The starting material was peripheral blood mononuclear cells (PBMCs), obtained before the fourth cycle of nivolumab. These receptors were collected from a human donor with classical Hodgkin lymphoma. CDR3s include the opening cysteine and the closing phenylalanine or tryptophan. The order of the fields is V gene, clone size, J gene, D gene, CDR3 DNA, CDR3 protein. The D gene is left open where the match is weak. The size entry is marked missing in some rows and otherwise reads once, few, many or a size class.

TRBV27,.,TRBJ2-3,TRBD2,TGTGCCAGCAGTTTACTCGGGGGGAGGTCAGATACGCAGTATTTT,CASSLLGGRSDTQYF
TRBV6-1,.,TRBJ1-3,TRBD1,TGTGCCAGCAGGGGACAGGGCTCTGGAAACACCATATATTTT,CASRGQGSGNTIYF
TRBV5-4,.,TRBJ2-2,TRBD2,TGTGCCAGCAGCTCCCCCTGGGCTAGCGGGAGTTCAACCGGGGAGCTGTTTTTT,CASSSPWASGSSTGELFF
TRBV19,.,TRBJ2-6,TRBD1,TGTGCCAGTAGTTCTATATCCGGGACAGCCTTCTCTGGGGCCAACGTCCTGACTTTC,CASSSISGTAFSGANVLTF
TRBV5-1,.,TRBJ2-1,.,TGCGCCACCAGGAGGGACCCGCCGGGGAATGAGCAGTTCTTC,CATRRDPPGNEQFF
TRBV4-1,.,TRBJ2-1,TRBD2,TGCGCCAGCAGCCAAACTAGCGGGAGTAACAATGAGCAGTTCTTC,CASSQTSGSNNEQFF
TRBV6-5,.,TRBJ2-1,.,TGTGCCAGCAGTGGTGGTTTCGGTGGGAATGAGCAGTTCTTC,CASSGGFGGNEQFF
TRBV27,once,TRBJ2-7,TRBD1,TGTGCCAGCAGTTTATGGGCCCCGATAGGGACAGGGTTCGTCTACGAGCAGTACTTC,CASSLWAPIGTGFVYEQYF
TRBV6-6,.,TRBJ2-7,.,TGTGCCAGCAGCAGCCCTCTCACGATCTCCTACGAGCAGTACTTC,CASSSPLTISYEQYF
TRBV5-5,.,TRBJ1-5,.,TGTGCCAGCAGCTTGGGTGTTGGGGCGGGAGAGCAGCCCCAGCATTTT,CASSLGVGAGEQPQHF
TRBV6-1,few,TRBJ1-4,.,TGTGCCACGGGGCGGGAGAATGAAAAACTGTTTTTT,CATGRENEKLFF
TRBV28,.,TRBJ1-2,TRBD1,TGTGCCAGCAGTCGCCCCGGACAGGGGATTTATGGCTACACCTTC,CASSRPGQGIYGYTF
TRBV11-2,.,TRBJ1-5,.,TGTGCCAGCAGCTTAGGCTACTCCTTGGATAACCATCAGCCCCAGCATTTT,CASSLGYSLDNHQPQHF
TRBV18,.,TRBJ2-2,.,TGTGCCAGCTCACCACGAAGCGGAGCGAACACCGGGGAGCTGTTTTTT,CASSPRSGANTGELFF
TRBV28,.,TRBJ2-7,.,TGTGCCAGCAGTTTATACAGCTCCTACGAGCAGTACTTC,CASSLYSSYEQYF
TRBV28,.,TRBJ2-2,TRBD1,TGTGCCAGCAGGAGACAGGGGGCCCCCGGGGAGCTGTTTTTT,CASRRQGAPGELFF
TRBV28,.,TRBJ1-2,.,TGTGCCAGCAGTCCCGGGACTTATAACTATGGCTACACCTTC,CASSPGTYNYGYTF
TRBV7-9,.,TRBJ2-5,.,TGTGCCAGCGGAGAGACCCAGTACTTC,CASGETQYF
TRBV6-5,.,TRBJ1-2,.,TGTGCCAGCAGTTACGCGGATAACTATGGCTACACCTTC,CASSYADNYGYTF
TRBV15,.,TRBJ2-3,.,TGTGCCACCAGGATTTCCCGGGACACCTCCACAGATACGCAGTATTTT,CATRISRDTSTDTQYF
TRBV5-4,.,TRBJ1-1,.,TGTGCCAGCACCTGGAGTATGTCCACTGAAGCTTTCTTT,CASTWSMSTEAFF
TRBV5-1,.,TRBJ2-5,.,TGCGCCAGCAGCTCCCCCCAAGGAGAGACCCAGTACTTC,CASSSPQGETQYF
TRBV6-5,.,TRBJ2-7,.,TGTGCCAGCAGTTCCCCGGGACGACCCTACGAGCAGTACTTC,CASSSPGRPYEQYF
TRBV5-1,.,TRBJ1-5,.,TGCGCCAGCAGCTTGGTTGGGTCGGGGGGGAATTTTATCGGCAATCAGCCCCAGCATTTT,CASSLVGSGGNFIGNQPQHF
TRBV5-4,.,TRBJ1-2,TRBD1,TGTGCCAGCAGCTACTTAGGACAGGGATGGTATGGCTACACCTTC,CASSYLGQGWYGYTF